This is a list of T cell receptor beta chains from one sample in a study of metastatic and nonmetastatic thyroid tumors. MiXCR re-clonotyped the PCR reads for TCRdb. The profile covers 90,000 or so clones, with around 9.1% appearing a single time and more than 8% taken by the ten largest. The sample taken for sequencing was blood. The origin of the receptors is a female donor with papillary thyroid cancer or a benign thyroid nodule (not recorded which). Some clones in this sample may be carry-over from other donors' samples. Each CDR3 is given with its conserved first and last residue.

j_call v_call cdr3_aa
TRBJ2-7 TRBV7-6 CASSSRSSYEQYF
TRBJ1-1 TRBV7-6 CASRSTVNGEAFF
TRBJ2-7 TRBV20-1 CSARGAEQYF
TRBJ1-5 TRBV19 CASSIAGALEGNQPQHF
TRBJ2-2 TRBV6-1 CASSELPGGSTGELFF
TRBJ2-1 TRBV30 CAWSARDGYNEQFF
TRBJ1-1 TRBV6-5 CASSYLGSTEAFF
TRBJ2-5 TRBV11-2 CASSPRVVETQYF
TRBJ2-2 TRBV6-4 CASSELAGGTGELFF
TRBJ2-7 TRBV6-1 CASRPTGGRGYEQYF
TRBJ2-7 TRBV5-1 CASSQGQGTYEQYF
TRBJ2-5 TRBV7-2 CASSSTSGGAGETQYF